The next 19 T cell receptor beta chains were all read from a single sample in a study of CD8 T cells in ankylosing spondylitis. TCRdb reprocessed the 5' RACE reads via MiXCR and lists one record per CDR3 protein. The table records 130,000 to 150,000 distinct CDR3 sequences, 7% to 9% of them present only once. The sample consisted of synovial fluid, either unsorted or a sorted T cell fraction (not recorded which). These TCRs come from a male donor with ankylosing spondylitis.

At least ten counts were recorded for this clonotype. The V and J genes are TRBV7-9 and TRBJ2-2; 8 bases agree with TRBD1. The CDR3 is made up of 14 amino acids. CDR1 is SEHNR and CDR2 is FQNEAQ in the germline V gene (reference sequence). The V and J ends lost 5 bases and 5 bases, in that order; junction bases with no gene match: 4. The CDR3 DNA reads as TGTGCCAGCAGCCCAGGGGGCTGGACCGGGGAGCTGTTTTTT. It codes for CASSPGGWTGELFF.

About this clonotype itself: With a much larger clone just one base away, this may be a read error. The genes are TRBV18 and TRBJ1-5; the D gene is possibly TRBD1 (5 bases). The germline gives CDR1 KGHSH, CDR2 LQKENI. This CDR3 is 13 amino acids long. CDR3 bases: TGTGCCAGCTCACTCGGGGGGTATCAGCCCAAGCATTTT. Protein sequence: CASSLGGYQPKHF.

This clonotype was observed many times. The rearrangement uses TRBV12-3 or TRBV12-4 and TRBJ1-2, with D hard to call. V was trimmed by 6 bases and J by 4 bases, leaving 12 bases between them. This CDR3 region has 13 residues. The CDR3 DNA sequence: TGTGCCAGCAGCTCAGGCAGGAGCTATGGCTACACCTTC. It codes for CASSSGRSYGYTF.

This clonotype was seen ten or more times. The chain has TRBV20-1 and TRBJ2-5; D remains ambiguous. Trimming removed 4 bases at V and 3 bases at J, with 18 bases between. The CDR3 runs to 15 residues. Per germline, CDR1 DFQATT and CDR2 SNEGSKA (reference sequence). CDR3 DNA: TGCAGTGCTAAACCGGGCCCGGGCCCCAAAGAGACCCAGTACTTC. As protein: CSAKPGPGPKETQYF.

This clonotype was detected once. V and J are TRBV20-1 and TRBJ1-1; D remains ambiguous. CDR1 DFQATT and CDR2 SNEGSKA come from the germline V gene (reference sequence). The CDR3 contains 11 residues. With 0 bases removed from V and 6 bases from J, the gap between germline ends came to 5 bases. The CDR3 region has the DNA TGCAGTGCTAGAGATAACCCTGAAGCTTTCTTT. It encodes CSARDNPEAFF.

This chain connects TRBV7-6 to TRBJ1-1, with TRBD1 as a possible D gene (6 bases). Trimming shortened V by 1 base and J by 5 bases, and 11 bases separated the two germline ends. The germline V gene has CDR1 SGHVS and CDR2 FNYEAQ. This CDR3 contains 14 residues. The CDR3: CASSLGPGETEAFF. CDR3 bases: TGTGCCAGCAGCTTAGGGCCAGGGGAAACTGAAGCTTTCTTT.

This clonotype was counted at least ten times. One end of the junction is discordant with germline, which a read error may explain. This rearrangement joins TRBV20-1 to TRBJ2-3, with 12 bases identical to TRBD2. The CDR3 is 18 amino acids. CDR1 is DFQATT and CDR2 is SNEGSKA in the germline V gene (reference sequence). The CDR3 DNA is TGCAGTGCTGGAGAACCGGAACTAGCGGGAGGACCCACAGATACGCAGTATTTT. This gives the protein CSAGEPELAGGPTDTQYF.

In this sample, this clonotype turned up a few times. This chain uses TRBV20-1 with TRBJ2-7; D is unresolved. The CDR3 length is 16 residues. With 0 bases removed from V and 1 base from J, the gap between germline ends came to 16 bases. Germline V gene lookup returns CDR1 DFQATT and CDR2 SNEGSKA (reference sequence). This chain's CDR3 is CSARDSVGLDSYEQYF. Here the CDR3 DNA reads TGCAGTGCTAGAGATTCTGTCGGGTTGGATTCCTACGAGCAGTACTTC.

This clonotype has a handful of counts. The V gene is TRBV4-3, the J gene TRBJ2-3; D is unclear. Trimming removed 0 bases from V and 1 base from J, with 5 bases in between. The CDR3 is made up of 14 amino acids. Germline V gene data show CDR1 as LGHNA and CDR2 as YSLEER. The CDR3: CASSQDLGTDTQYF. CDR3 in DNA: TGCGCCAGCAGCCAAGATCTTGGCACAGATACGCAGTATTTT.

This clonotype was observed at least ten times. CDR3 protein: CSASPSYEQYF. As DNA, the CDR3 is TGCAGTGCTAGCCCCAGCTACGAGCAGTACTTC. The chain couples TRBV20-1 to TRBJ2-7; D is ambiguous. CDR1 and CDR2 from the germline V gene are DFQATT and SNEGSKA (reference sequence). This CDR3 contains 11 residues. Trimming removed 3 bases from V and 3 bases from J, with 6 bases in between.

A few counts support this clonotype. The rearrangement joins TRBV20-1 to TRBJ1-5, with D perhaps matching TRBD1 (5 bases). Germline CDR1 reads DFQATT; CDR2 reads SNEGSKA (reference sequence). V lost 3 bases and J lost 0, with 24 bases in between. CDR3 length equals 19 residues. The CDR3 DNA is TGCAGTGCTAGGATATTCCTCGGGACTCCTCTCTATAGCAATCAGCCCCAGCATTTT. Its translation: CSARIFLGTPLYSNQPQHF.

This clonotype was observed a few times. The rearrangement uses TRBV20-1 and TRBJ1-1; no clear D gene. The CDR3 loop spans 12 amino acids. V was shortened by 3 bases and J by 2 bases, with 7 bases between the two germline ends. Germline V gives CDR1 DFQATT, CDR2 SNEGSKA (reference sequence). The CDR3 DNA is TGCAGTGCTAGCGTCCCCAACACTGAAGCTTTCTTT. Amino acid sequence: CSASVPNTEAFF.

This clonotype was seen a few times. The chain has TRBV4-2 and TRBJ2-7; tentatively, D is TRBD1 or TRBD2 (6 bases each). The CDR3 totals 14 residues. Looked up from germline, CDR1 is LGHNA and CDR2 is YNFKEQ. V dropped 1 base and J dropped 2 bases, with 9 bases sitting between them. The CDR3 DNA reads TGTGCCAGCAGCCAAGGCGGGGACACCTACGAGCAGTACTTC. This sequence encodes CASSQGGDTYEQYF.

This clonotype was recorded at least ten times. The rearrangement uses TRBV5-1 and TRBJ1-1; D is undetermined. Deletions cut 0 bases from V and 3 bases from J, with 9 bases between. Germline V CDR1 and CDR2: SGHRS, YFSETQ. CDR3 length: 14 residues. The CDR3 DNA sequence: TGCGCCAGCAGCTTGGAGGGCGTCGACACTGAAGCTTTCTTT. This sequence encodes CASSLEGVDTEAFF. The full variable domain, rest sourced from reference TRBV5-1 and TRBJ1-1, is KAGVTQTPRYLIKTRGQQVTLSCSPISGHRSVSWYQQTPGQGLQFLFEYFSETQRNKGNFPGRFSGRQFSNSRSEMNVSTLELGDSALYLCASSLEGVDTEAFFGQGTRLTVV.

This clonotype was counted a few times. V usage is TRBV4-2 and J usage is TRBJ2-2; TRBD2 agrees at 8 bases. The CDR3 covers 16 residues. Trimming took 4 bases from V and 3 from J; bases not matched to a gene: 7. From germline, CDR1 is LGHNA and CDR2 YNFKEQ. CDR3 loop: CASSRSTSGDTGELFF. The CDR3 DNA reads as TGTGCCAGCAGCCGCTCTACTAGCGGAGACACCGGGGAGCTGTTTTTT.

Only a few counts were recorded for this clonotype. The chain uses TRBV7-9 and TRBJ2-1, with a possible D match to TRBD1 (5 bases). CDR1 is SEHNR, CDR2 FQNEAQ, per germline (reference sequence). The CDR3 runs to 14 residues. The germline V and J ends were trimmed by 5 bases and 8 bases, with 16 bases remaining between them. The CDR3 reads CASSRTGLKDEQFF. The CDR3 bases are TGTGCCAGCAGCCGTACAGGCCTTAAAGATGAGCAGTTCTTC.

J is TRBJ1-1 and V is TRBV12-3 or TRBV12-4; no clear D gene. V was trimmed by 7 bases and J by 4 bases, leaving 13 bases between them. The CDR3 covers 13 residues. The CDR3 here is CASINWGGTEAFF. The CDR3 bases are TGTGCCAGCATTAATTGGGGTGGCACTGAAGCTTTCTTT.

This chain connects TRBV18 to TRBJ2-3; D is ambiguous. CDR1 and CDR2 from the germline V gene are KGHSH and LQKENI. The CDR3 contains 11 residues. V was cut by 3 bases and J by 14 bases, with 12 bases left in between. Written as DNA, the CDR3 is TGTGCCAGCTCACCTACAGTAGGGTTGTATTTT. Translated, it gives CASSPTVGLYF. Complete variable domain (other parts from reference TRBV18 and TRBJ2-3): NAGVMQNPRHLVRRRGQEARLRCSPMKGHSHVYWYRQLPEEGLKFMVYLQKENIIDESGMPKERFSAEFPKEGPSILRIQQVVRGDSAAYFCASSPTVGLYFGPGTRLTVL.

The chain carries TRBV5-1 and TRBJ1-6; TRBD1 might be the D (5 bases). CDR1 and CDR2 (germline): SGHRS, YFSETQ. The V end lost 0 bases, the J end lost 6 bases, and 16 bases lay between the germline ends. The CDR3 loop spans 17 amino acids. For the CDR3, the DNA is TGCGCCAGCAGCTTGGGAGTATCGGGGGTAGGTAATTCACCCCTCCACTTT. This sequence encodes CASSLGVSGVGNSPLHF.